The 17 T cell receptor beta chains listed next were all sequenced from one sample in a study of shared clonotypes between healthy human individuals. Measured with immunoSEQ multiplex PCR; TCRdb has only the in-frame clones, and not every one. Of roughly 1,000,000 clones in the sample, 75% to 80% were seen once. Sequencing was carried out using memory CD4+ T cells from PBMCs. Subset specified: CD45RA-negative fraction. These receptors were collected from a man aged 18 to 30 in good health. Some clones in this sample may be carry-over from other donors' samples.

The V and J genes are TRBV7-2 and TRBJ1-5, with D hard to call. Trimming removed 2 bases from V and 5 bases from J, with 13 bases in between. The germline V gene has CDR1 SGHTA and CDR2 FQGNSA. The CDR3 has 15 amino acids. As DNA, the CDR3 is TGTGCCAGCAGCTTATATCTGCAGGCTCATCAGCCCCAGCATTTT. Amino acid sequence: CASSLYLQAHQPQHF.

This clone appeared a single time. This sequence joins TRBV5-1 and TRBJ1-2, with a possible D match to TRBD1 (5 bases). V was cut by 2 bases and J by 8 bases, with 10 bases left in between. CDR1 is SGHRS, CDR2 YFSETQ, per germline. The CDR3 runs 12 residues. CDR3 protein: CASSFQGEGYTF. The CDR3 region has the DNA TGCGCCAGCAGCTTTCAGGGAGAAGGCTACACCTTC.

Remarks on this clone: The same CDR3 can be traced to other DNA sequences in this sample. The CDR3 region is CASSIQTGNYGYTF. The DNA for the CDR3 is TGTGCCAGTAGTATACAGACAGGGAATTATGGCTACACCTTC. J is TRBJ1-2 and V is TRBV19, with TRBD1 matching 7 bases. This CDR3 is 14 amino acids long. The J segment lost 5 bases and the V segment lost 2 bases, leaving 5 bases of the junction unmatched. Germline CDR1 and CDR2: LNHDA and SQIVND (reference sequence).

This clone was detected a few times. Just one base apart from a much larger clone, this may be a read error. This specimen includes other DNA sequences encoding the same CDR3. The chain carries TRBV5-4 and TRBJ1-5; the D gene is possibly TRBD1 (6 bases). Between the trimmed V and J ends, which lost 2 bases and 4 bases, there was a span of 7 bases. CDR1 is SGHNT and CDR2 is YYREEE in the germline V gene (reference sequence). The CDR3 covers 13 residues. The CDR3 here is CASSLQGNQPQHF. The CDR3, as DNA: TGTGCCAGCAGCTTACAGGGAAATCAGCCCCAGCATTTT.

This clone appeared a few times. The CDR3 DNA is TGTGCCAGCTCGACCCCGGGACAGGACAATGAGCAGTTCTTC. Protein: CASSTPGQDNEQFF. The chain carries TRBV28 and TRBJ2-1, with 8 bases fitting TRBD1. The CDR3 loop spans 14 amino acids. Germline-derived CDR1 and CDR2 are MDHEN and SYDVKM. V lost 8 bases, J lost 5 bases, and 8 bases stayed unmatched.

The chain recombines TRBV6-5 with TRBJ1-4; no clear D gene. Germline assignment: CDR1 MNHEY and CDR2 SVGAGI. The length of the CDR3 is 11 residues. Trimming removed 5 bases from V and 6 bases from J, with 4 bases in between. The CDR3 nucleotides are TGTGCCAGCAGTCGAGATGAAAAACTGTTTTTT. Protein: CASSRDEKLFF.

This clone was counted between two and nine times. The chain joins TRBV7-8 to TRBJ2-1; TRBD1 matches at 8 bases. Germline CDR1 SGHVS, CDR2 FQNEAQ. The CDR3 sequence is 15 residues long. V was pared by 5 bases and J by 2 bases, with 5 bases of the junction left unmatched. CDR3 region: CASSKGQVTYNEQFF. CDR3 nucleotide sequence: TGTGCCAGCAGCAAGGGACAGGTCACCTACAATGAGCAGTTCTTC.

CDR3 coding DNA: TGTGCCAGCAGCTCCCAATACATGCCGTACTTC. It encodes CASSSQYMPYF. The chain uses TRBV7-2 and TRBJ2-7; D is ambiguous. This CDR3 has 11 amino acids. Trimming cost V 4 bases and J 12 bases, with 13 bases left between them. The germline V gene has CDR1 SGHTA and CDR2 FQGNSA.

This clone was picked up many times. The chain couples TRBV5-1 to TRBJ1-5, with TRBD1 identical over 7 bases. This CDR3 has 16 amino acids. Unmatched junction bases numbered 12, after V lost 4 bases and J lost 5 bases. Germline CDR1 reads SGHRS; CDR2 reads YFSETQ. CDR3 nucleotides: TGCGCCAGCAGCCCTGGGGGGGACAGTGGATATCAGCCCCAGCATTTT. It yields the protein CASSPGGDSGYQPQHF. The full variable domain, with the rest looked up from reference TRBV5-1 and TRBJ1-5, is KAGVTQTPRYLIKTRGQQVTLSCSPISGHRSVSWYQQTPGQGLQFLFEYFSETQRNKGNFPGRFSGRQFSNSRSEMNVSTLELGDSALYLCASSPGGDSGYQPQHFGDGTRLSIL.

The chain carries TRBV18 and TRBJ2-3, with D possibly matching TRBD1 (6 bases). This CDR3 has 15 amino acids. Trimming removed 3 bases from V and 6 bases from J, with 16 bases in between. Per the germline V gene, CDR1 is KGHSH and CDR2 is LQKENI. CDR3 sequence (DNA): TGTGCCAGCTCACCGGCGGCAGGGGCTCTCGATACGCAGTATTTT. It codes for CASSPAAGALDTQYF.

This rearrangement joins TRBV28 to TRBJ2-1; 7 bases agree with TRBD2. The CDR3 consists of 16 residues. The V and J ends lost 1 base and 4 bases, in that order; junction bases with no gene match: 7. Germline assignment: CDR1 MDHEN and CDR2 SYDVKM. The CDR3 reads CASSLLGAGVYNEQFF. As DNA, the CDR3 is TGTGCCAGCAGTTTATTAGGGGCGGGAGTGTACAATGAGCAGTTCTTC.

This rearrangement joins TRBV11-2 to TRBJ2-6; D remains ambiguous. CDR3 size: 15 residues. Germline CDR1 reads SGHAT; CDR2 reads FQNNGV. V lost 5 bases and J 4 bases, leaving 12 bases between the germline ends. CDR3 residues: CASSQMGTGANVLTF. The CDR3 bases are TGTGCCAGCAGCCAAATGGGTACGGGGGCCAACGTCCTGACTTTC. The whole variable domain, filled in from reference TRBV11-2 and TRBJ2-6, reads EAGVAQSPRYKIIEKRQSVAFWCNPISGHATLYWYQQILGQGPKLLIQFQNNGVVDDSQLPKDRFSAERLKGVDSTLKIQPAKLEDSAVYLCASSQMGTGANVLTFGAGSRLTVL.

The chain uses TRBV28 and TRBJ1-2, with TRBD1 as a possible D gene (5 bases). The germline CDR1 and CDR2 sequences are MDHEN and SYDVKM. The CDR3 spans 14 residues. V was pared by 3 bases and J by 5 bases, with 13 bases between. DNA of the CDR3: TGTGCCAGCAGTTTCCAGGGAGTTCGGTATGGCTACACCTTC. This gives the protein CASSFQGVRYGYTF.

The chain combines TRBV7-8 with TRBJ2-7; tentative D call: TRBD2 (5 bases). Trimming pared 0 bases from V and 0 bases from J, leaving 9 bases between. CDR3 length: 15 residues. CDR1 and CDR2 from the germline V gene are SGHVS and FQNEAQ. CDR3 region: CASSLAPGSSYEQYF. CDR3 bases: TGTGCCAGCAGCTTAGCTCCGGGGAGCTCCTACGAGCAGTACTTC.

The chain employs TRBV9 and TRBJ2-5; 13 nucleotides agree with TRBD2. The germline V gene encodes CDR1 SGDLS and CDR2 YYNGEE. The CDR3 is made up of 14 amino acids. V lost 2 bases, J lost 5 bases, and 0 bases stayed unmatched. CDR3 region: CASSVTSGRETQYF. The CDR3, as DNA: TGTGCCAGCAGCGTGACTAGCGGGAGGGAGACCCAGTACTTC.

This clone was detected only once. V gene TRBV5-4 combines with J gene TRBJ1-1, with TRBD1 matching 8 bases. The CDR3 loop spans 15 amino acids. The germline gives CDR1 SGHNT, CDR2 YYREEE (reference sequence). The V and J ends lost 3 bases and 5 bases, in that order; junction bases with no gene match: 9. CDR3 loop: CASSSTIDRGTEAFF. The CDR3 DNA is TGTGCCAGCAGCTCCACCATCGACAGGGGAACTGAAGCTTTCTTT.

The genes are TRBV7-8 and TRBJ2-2; 7 positions match TRBD2. The V and J ends lost 7 bases and 5 bases, in that order; junction bases with no gene match: 10. This CDR3 region has 15 residues. Germline CDR1 is SGHVS and CDR2 is FQNEAQ. CDR3 in amino acids: CASNPRTSLTGELFF. The CDR3 region has the DNA TGTGCCAGCAACCCCAGGACTAGTCTTACCGGGGAGCTGTTTTTT.